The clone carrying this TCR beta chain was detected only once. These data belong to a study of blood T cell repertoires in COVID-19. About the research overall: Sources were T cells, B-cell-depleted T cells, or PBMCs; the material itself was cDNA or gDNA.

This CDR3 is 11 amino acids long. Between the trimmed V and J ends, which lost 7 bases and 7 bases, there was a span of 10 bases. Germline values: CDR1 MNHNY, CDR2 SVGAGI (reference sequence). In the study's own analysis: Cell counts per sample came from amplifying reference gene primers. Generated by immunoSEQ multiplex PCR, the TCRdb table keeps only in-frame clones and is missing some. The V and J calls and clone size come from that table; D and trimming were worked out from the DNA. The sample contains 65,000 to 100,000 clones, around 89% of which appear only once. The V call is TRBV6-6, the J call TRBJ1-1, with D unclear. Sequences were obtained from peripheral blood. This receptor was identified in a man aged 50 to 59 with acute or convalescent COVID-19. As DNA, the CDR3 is TGTGCCAGCAATTTAGACTTTGAAGCTTTCTTT. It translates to CASNLDFEAFF.